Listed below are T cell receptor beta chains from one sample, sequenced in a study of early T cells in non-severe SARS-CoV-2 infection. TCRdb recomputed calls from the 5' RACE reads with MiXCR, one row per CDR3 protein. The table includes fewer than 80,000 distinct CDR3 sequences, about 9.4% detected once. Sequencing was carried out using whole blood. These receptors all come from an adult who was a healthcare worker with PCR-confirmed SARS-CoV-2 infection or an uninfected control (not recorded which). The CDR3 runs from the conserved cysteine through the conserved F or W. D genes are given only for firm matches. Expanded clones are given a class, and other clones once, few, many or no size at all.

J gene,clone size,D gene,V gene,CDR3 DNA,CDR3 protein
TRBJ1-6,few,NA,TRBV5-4,TGTGCCAGCAGCTTGACGGACCGAAGCTCCTATAATTCACCCCTCCACTTT,CASSLTDRSSYNSPLHF
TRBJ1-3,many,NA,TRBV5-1,TGCGCCAGCAGCATCCCAGGGACCTCTGGAAACACCATATATTTT,CASSIPGTSGNTIYF
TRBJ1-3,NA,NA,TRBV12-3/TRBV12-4,TGTGCCAGCAGGAGACAGCTCCGCTCTGGAAACACCATATATTTT,CASRRQLRSGNTIYF
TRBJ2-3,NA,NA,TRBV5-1,TGCGCCAGCAGCTTGGCTGTAGGACCAGATACGCAGTATTTT,CASSLAVGPDTQYF
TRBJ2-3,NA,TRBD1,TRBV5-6,TGTGCCAGCAGAACGGGACAGAACACAGATACGCAGTATTTT,CASRTGQNTDTQYF
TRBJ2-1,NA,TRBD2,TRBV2,TGTGCCAGCAGTGGGACTAGTACCTACAATGAGCAGTTCTTC,CASSGTSTYNEQFF
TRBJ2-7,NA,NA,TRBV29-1,TGCAGCGTTAGGGAGACTGGGGGCTCCTACGAGCAGTACTTC,CSVRETGGSYEQYF
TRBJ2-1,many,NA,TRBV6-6,TGTGCCAGCAGTTCAGGACGAGCTCGTTTAAACAATGAGCAGTTCTTC,CASSSGRARLNNEQFF
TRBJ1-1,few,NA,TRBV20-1,TGCAGTGCTAGAGATTCACGGTTACCGAACACTGAAGCTTTCTTT,CSARDSRLPNTEAFF
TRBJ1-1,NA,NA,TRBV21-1,TGTGCCAGCAGCAATGCACGGAGAGGGGGAGGAGTTGAAGCTTTCTTT,CASSNARRGGGVEAFF
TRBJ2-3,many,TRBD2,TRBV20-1,TGCAGTGCTCGCGGGGCGGGAGTCCGCACAGATACGCAGTATTTT,CSARGAGVRTDTQYF
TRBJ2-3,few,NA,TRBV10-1,TGCGCCAGCAGTGGTGGAGGGAAGTCCGGCACAGATACGCAGTATTTT,CASSGGGKSGTDTQYF
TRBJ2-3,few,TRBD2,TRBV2,TGTGCCAGCAGTGAAGCTCGACTAGCCGATACGCAGTATTTT,CASSEARLADTQYF
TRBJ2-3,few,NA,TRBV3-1,TGTGCCAGCAGCCAACAGTACACAGATACGCAGTATTTT,CASSQQYTDTQYF
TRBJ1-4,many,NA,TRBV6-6,TGTGCCAGCAGTCCGACAGACTGGAGAGAGGAAAAACTGTTTTTT,CASSPTDWREEKLFF
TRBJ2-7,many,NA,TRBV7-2,TGTGCCAGCAGCTTAGATCCTGGGCCCCCCTACGAGCAGTACTTC,CASSLDPGPPYEQYF
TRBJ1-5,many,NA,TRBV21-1,TGTGCCAGCAGCACCCAAACACATAGCAATCAGCCCCAGCATTTT,CASSTQTHSNQPQHF
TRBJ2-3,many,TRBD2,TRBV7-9,TGTGCCAGCAGCTTAGGACTAGCGTCAGATACGCAGTATTTT,CASSLGLASDTQYF
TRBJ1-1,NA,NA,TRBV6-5,TGTGCCAGCAGTTACGTCCGGGGAACTGAAGCTTTCTTT,CASSYVRGTEAFF
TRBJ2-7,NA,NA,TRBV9,TGTGCCAGCAGCTCCCGCGACACGTGGGGAGAGCAGTACTTC,CASSSRDTWGEQYF
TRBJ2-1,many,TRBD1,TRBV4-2,TGTGCCAGCAGCCAAGACGAGACAGGGGGCAATGAGCAGTTCTTC,CASSQDETGGNEQFF
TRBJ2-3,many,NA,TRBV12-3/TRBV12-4,TGTGCCAGCAGTTTAGGGTTCGCAGATACGCAGTATTTT,CASSLGFADTQYF